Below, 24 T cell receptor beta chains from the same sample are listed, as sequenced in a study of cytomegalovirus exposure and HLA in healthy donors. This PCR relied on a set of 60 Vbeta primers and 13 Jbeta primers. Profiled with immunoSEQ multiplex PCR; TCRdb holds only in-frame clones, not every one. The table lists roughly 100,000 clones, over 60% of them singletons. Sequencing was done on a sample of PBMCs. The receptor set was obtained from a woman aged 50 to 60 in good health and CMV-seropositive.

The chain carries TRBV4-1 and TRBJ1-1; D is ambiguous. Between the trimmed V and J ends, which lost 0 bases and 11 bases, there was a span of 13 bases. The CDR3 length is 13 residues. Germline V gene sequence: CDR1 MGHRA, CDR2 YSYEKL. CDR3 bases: TGCGCCAGCAGCCAAGATAGACCCGGCGGGGCTTTCTTT. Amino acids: CASSQDRPGGAFF.

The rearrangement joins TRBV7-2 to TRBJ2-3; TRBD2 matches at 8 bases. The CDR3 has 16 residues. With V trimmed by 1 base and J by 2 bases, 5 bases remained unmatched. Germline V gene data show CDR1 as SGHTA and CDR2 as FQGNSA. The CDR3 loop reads CASSLGWRGATDTQYF. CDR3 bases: TGTGCCAGCAGCTTAGGTTGGCGGGGGGCCACAGATACGCAGTATTTT.

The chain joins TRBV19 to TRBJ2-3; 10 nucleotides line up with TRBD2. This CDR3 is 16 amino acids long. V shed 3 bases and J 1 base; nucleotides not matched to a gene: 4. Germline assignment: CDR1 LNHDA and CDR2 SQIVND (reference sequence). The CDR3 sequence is CASSIGGTSGTDTQYF. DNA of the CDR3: TGTGCCAGTAGTATTGGTGGGACTAGCGGCACAGATACGCAGTATTTT.

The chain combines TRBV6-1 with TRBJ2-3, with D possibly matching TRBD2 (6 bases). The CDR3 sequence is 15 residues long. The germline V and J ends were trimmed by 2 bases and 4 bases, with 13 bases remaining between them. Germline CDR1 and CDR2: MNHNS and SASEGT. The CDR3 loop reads CASSESRRGSDTQYF. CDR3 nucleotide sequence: TGTGCCAGCAGTGAAAGCAGGAGGGGATCAGATACGCAGTATTTT.

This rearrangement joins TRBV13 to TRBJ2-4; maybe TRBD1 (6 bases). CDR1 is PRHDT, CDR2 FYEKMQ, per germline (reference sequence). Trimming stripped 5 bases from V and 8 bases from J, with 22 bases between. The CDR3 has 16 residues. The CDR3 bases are TGTGCCAGCAGCCAGAGACAGGACACTAGTGCGGACATTCAGTACTTC. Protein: CASSQRQDTSADIQYF.

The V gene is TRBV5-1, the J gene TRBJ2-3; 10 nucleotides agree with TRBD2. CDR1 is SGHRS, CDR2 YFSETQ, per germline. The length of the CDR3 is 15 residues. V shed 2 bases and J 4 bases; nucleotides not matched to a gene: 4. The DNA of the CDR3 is TGCGCCAGCAGCTTAGCGGGGGGGGCGGCAGATACGCAGTATTTT. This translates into CASSLAGGAADTQYF.

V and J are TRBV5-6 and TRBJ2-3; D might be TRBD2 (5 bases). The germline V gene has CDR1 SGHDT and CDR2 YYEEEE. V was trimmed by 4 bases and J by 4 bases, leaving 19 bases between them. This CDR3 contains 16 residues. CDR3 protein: CASSPNTQPDSDTQYF. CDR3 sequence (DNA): TGTGCCAGCAGCCCAAATACCCAACCGGACTCAGATACGCAGTATTTT.

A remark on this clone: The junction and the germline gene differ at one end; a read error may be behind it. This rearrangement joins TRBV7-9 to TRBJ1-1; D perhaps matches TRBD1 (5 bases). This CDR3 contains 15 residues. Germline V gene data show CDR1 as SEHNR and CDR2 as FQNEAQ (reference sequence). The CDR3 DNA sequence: TGTTCCAGCAGCTTATTTGACCCGGCAGGGACTGAAGCTTTCTTT. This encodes CSSSLFDPAGTEAFF.

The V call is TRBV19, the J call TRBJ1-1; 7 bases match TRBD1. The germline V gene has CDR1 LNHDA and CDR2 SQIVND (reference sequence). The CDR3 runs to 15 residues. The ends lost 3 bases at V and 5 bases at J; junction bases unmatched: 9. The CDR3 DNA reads TGTGCCAGTAGTATTATGAGGGGGCTGGGGACTGAAGCTTTCTTT. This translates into CASSIMRGLGTEAFF.

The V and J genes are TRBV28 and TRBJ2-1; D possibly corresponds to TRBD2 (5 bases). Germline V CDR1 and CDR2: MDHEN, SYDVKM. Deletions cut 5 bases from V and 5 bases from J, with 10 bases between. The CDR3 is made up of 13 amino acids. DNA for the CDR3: TGTGCCAGCAGTCAACTAGTTCACAATGAGCAGTTCTTC. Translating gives CASSQLVHNEQFF.

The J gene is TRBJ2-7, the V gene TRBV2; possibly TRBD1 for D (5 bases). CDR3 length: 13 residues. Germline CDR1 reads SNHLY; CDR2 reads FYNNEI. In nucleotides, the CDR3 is TGTGCATCCAAGGAAGGCAGGGCTGGAGAGCAGTACTTC. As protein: CASKEGRAGEQYF.

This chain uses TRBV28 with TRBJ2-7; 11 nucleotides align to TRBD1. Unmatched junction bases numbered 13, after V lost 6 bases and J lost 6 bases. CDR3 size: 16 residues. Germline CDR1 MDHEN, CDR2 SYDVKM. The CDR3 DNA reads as TGTGCCAGCAGCCAACCCCCAAGGGGACAGGGGGGCGAGCAGTACTTC. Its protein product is CASSQPPRGQGGEQYF.

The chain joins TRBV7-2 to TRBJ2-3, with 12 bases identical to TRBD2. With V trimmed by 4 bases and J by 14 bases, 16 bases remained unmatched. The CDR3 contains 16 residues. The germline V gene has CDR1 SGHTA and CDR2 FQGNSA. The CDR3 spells CASSSHLGLAGGGGYF. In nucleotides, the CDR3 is TGTGCCAGCAGCTCCCACCTGGGACTAGCGGGCGGGGGAGGGTATTTT. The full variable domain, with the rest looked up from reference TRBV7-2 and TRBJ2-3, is GAGVSQSPSNKVTEKGKDVELRCDPISGHTALYWYRQSLGQGLEFLIYFQGNSAPDKSGLPSDRFSAERTGGSVSTLTIQRTQQEDSAVYLCASSSHLGLAGGGGYFGPGTRLTVL.

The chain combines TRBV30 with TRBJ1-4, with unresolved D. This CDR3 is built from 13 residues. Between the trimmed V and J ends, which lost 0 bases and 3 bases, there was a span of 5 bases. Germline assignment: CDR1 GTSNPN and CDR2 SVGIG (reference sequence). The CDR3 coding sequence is TGTGCCTGGAGTGTACTCTCTAATGAAAAACTGTTTTTT. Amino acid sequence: CAWSVLSNEKLFF.

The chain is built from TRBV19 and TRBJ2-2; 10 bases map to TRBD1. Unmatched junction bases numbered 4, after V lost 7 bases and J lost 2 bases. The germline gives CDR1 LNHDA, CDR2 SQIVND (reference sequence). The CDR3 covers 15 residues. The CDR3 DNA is TGTGCCAGTACCCGGACAGGGGGAAACACCGGGGAGCTGTTTTTT. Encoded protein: CASTRTGGNTGELFF.

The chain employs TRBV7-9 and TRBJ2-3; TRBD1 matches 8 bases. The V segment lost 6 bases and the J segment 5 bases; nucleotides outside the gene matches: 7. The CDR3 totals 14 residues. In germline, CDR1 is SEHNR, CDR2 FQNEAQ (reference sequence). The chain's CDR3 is CASRTGEVEDTQYF. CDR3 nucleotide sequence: TGTGCCAGCAGGACAGGGGAGGTGGAAGATACGCAGTATTTT.

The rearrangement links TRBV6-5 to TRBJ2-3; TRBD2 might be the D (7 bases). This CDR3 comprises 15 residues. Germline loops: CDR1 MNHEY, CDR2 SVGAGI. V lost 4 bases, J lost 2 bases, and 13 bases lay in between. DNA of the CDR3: TGTGCCAGCAGTTCCCCGGCGGGGGCCACAGATACGCAGTATTTT. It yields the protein CASSSPAGATDTQYF.

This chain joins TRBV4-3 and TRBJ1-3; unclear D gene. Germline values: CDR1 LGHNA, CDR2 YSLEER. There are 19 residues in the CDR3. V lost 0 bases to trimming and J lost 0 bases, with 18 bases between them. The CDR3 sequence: CASSQDRHSLAGSGNTIYF. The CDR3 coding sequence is TGCGCCAGCAGCCAAGATCGACATTCACTCGCTGGCTCTGGAAACACCATATATTTT.

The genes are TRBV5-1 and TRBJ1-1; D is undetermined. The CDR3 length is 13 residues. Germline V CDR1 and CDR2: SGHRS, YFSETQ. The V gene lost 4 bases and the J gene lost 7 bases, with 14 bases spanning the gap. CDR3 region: CASSREGSIEAFF. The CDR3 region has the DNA TGCGCCAGCAGCCGTGAGGGTTCTATTGAAGCTTTCTTT.

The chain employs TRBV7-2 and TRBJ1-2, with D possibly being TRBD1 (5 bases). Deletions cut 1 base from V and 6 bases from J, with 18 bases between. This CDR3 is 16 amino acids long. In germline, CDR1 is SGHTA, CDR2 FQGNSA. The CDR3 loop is CASSLGRGGTGDGYTF. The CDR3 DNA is TGTGCCAGCAGCTTAGGTCGGGGGGGGACGGGGGATGGCTACACCTTC.

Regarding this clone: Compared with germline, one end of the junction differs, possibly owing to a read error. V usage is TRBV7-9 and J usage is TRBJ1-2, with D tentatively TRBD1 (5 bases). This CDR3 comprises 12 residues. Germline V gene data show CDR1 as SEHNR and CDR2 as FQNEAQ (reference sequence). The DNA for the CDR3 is TGTTCCAGCAGCTTAGGGGCTGGGGGCTACACCTTC. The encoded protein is CSSSLGAGGYTF.

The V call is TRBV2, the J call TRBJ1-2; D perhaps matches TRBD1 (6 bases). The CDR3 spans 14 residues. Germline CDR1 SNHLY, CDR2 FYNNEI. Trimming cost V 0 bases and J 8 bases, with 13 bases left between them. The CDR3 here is CASSEADTGPGYTF. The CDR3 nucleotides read TGTGCCAGCAGTGAAGCTGATACAGGGCCCGGCTACACCTTC.

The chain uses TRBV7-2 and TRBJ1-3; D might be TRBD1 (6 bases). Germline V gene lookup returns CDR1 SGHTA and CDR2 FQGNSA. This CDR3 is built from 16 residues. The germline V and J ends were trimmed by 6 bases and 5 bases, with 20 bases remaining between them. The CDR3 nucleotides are TGTGCCAGCAGTCCTGAGACAGGACCAGGTAGAAACACCATATATTTT. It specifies CASSPETGPGRNTIYF.

The CDR3 DNA reads TGTGCCAGTAGTATTGGACTAGCTGGCACAGATACGCAGTATTTT. Residues: CASSIGLAGTDTQYF. The gene calls are TRBV19 and TRBJ2-3, with 8 positions matching TRBD2. The CDR3 runs to 15 residues. V lost 3 bases to trimming and J lost 1 base; unmatched junction nucleotides: 3. Germline V gene lookup returns CDR1 LNHDA and CDR2 SQIVND (reference sequence).